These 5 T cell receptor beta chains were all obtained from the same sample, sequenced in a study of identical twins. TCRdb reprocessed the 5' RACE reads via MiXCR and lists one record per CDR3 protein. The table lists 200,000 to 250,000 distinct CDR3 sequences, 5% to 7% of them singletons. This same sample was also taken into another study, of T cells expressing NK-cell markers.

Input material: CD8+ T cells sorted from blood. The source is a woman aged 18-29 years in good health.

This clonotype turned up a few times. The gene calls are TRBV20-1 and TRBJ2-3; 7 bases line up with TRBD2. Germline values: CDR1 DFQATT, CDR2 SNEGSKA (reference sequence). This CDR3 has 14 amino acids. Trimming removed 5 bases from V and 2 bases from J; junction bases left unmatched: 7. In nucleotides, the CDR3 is TGCAGTGCTCTAGAGCGGGGTATCACAGATACGCAGTATTTT. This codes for CSALERGITDTQYF.

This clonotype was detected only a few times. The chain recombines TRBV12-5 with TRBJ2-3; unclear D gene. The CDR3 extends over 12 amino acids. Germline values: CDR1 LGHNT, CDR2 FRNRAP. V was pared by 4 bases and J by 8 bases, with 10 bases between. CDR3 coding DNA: TGTGCTAGTGGTTCGGGCCCGGGTACGCAGTATTTT. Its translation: CASGSGPGTQYF.

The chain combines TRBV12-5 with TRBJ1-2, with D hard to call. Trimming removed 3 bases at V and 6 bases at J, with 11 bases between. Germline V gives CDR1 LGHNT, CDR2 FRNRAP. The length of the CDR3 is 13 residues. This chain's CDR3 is CASGLNFVHGYTF. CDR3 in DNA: TGTGCTAGTGGTTTAAACTTCGTACATGGCTACACCTTC.

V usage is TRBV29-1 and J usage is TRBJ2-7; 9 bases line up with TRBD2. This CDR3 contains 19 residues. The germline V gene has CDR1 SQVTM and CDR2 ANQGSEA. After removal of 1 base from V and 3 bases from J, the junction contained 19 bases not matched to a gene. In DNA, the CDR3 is TGCAGCGTTGAAGCTCCCCTCGGGCCTCTAGCGGGACCCCACTACGAGCAGTACTTC. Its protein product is CSVEAPLGPLAGPHYEQYF.

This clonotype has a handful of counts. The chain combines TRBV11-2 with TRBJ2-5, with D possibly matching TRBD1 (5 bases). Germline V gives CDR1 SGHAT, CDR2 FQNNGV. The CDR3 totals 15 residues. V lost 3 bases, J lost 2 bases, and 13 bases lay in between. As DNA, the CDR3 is TGTGCCAGCAGCTTGGGGCCGCTAGGACAAGAGACCCAGTACTTC. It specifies CASSLGPLGQETQYF.